This TCR beta chain was retrieved from a study of blood T cells in healthy people across ages. Study-wide points: Roughly linear age-related decline in beta diversity appeared, significant by age around 38.

Together with a sample-barcoded 5' primer, a J-beta primer mix was included in a second PCR lasting about 6 to 11 cycles. TCRdb reprocessed the 5' RACE reads with MiXCR, giving one entry per CDR3 protein. The data hold some 880,000 distinct CDR3 sequences, with around 36% observed a single time. Ranging in age from about 6 to 95, the donors were healthy Caucasian individuals from Russia. This clonotype appeared a few times. Antigen specificity is unknown. The germline V gene has CDR1 SGHTA and CDR2 FQGNSA. V dropped 1 base and J dropped 5; count of bases not matched to a gene: 7. The CDR3 runs 15 residues.

This sequence originates from a man aged 18 to 29 in good health. V and J are TRBV7-2 and TRBJ2-7; 8 positions match TRBD1. The material sequenced was blood. This chain's CDR3 is CASSLDLDRGNEQYF. The CDR3 DNA sequence: TGTGCCAGCAGCTTAGATCTCGACAGGGGTAACGAGCAGTACTTC.